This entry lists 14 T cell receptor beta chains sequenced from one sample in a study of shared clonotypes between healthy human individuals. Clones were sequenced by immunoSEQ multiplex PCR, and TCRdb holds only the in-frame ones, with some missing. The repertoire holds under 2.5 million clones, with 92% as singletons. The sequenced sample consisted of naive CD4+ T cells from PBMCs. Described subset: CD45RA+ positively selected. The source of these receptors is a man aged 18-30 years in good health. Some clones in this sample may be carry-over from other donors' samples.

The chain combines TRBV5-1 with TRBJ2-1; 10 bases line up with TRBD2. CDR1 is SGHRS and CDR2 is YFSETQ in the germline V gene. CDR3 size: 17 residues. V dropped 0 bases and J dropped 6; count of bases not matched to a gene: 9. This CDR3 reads CASSLASGLANTNEQFF. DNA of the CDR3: TGCGCCAGCAGCTTGGCCTCGGGACTAGCGAACACCAATGAGCAGTTCTTC.

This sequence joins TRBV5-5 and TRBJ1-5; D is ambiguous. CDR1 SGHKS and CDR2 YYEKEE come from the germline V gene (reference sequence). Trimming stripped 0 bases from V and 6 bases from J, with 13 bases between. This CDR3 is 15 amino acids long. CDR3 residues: CASSLESMVGQPQHF. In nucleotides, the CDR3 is TGTGCCAGCAGCTTGGAATCGATGGTGGGTCAGCCCCAGCATTTT.

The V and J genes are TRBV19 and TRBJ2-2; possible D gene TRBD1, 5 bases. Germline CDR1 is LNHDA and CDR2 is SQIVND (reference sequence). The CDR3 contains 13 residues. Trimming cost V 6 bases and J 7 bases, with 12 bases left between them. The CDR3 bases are TGTGCCAGTAGCTGGGGCATGAACGGGGAGCTGTTTTTT. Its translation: CASSWGMNGELFF.

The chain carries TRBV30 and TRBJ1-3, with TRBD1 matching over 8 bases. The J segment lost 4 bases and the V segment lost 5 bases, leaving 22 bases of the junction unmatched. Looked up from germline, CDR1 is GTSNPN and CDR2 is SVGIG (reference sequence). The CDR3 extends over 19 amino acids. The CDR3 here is CAWRPRPGQATFSGNTIYF. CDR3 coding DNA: TGTGCCTGGCGACCGAGGCCGGGACAGGCCACGTTCTCCGGAAACACCATATATTTT.

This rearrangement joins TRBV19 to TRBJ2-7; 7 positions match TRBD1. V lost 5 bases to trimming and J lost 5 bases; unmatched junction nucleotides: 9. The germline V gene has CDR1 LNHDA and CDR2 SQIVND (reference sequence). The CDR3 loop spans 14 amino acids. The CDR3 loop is CASSPLDRVHEQYF. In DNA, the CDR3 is TGTGCCAGTAGTCCCCTAGACAGGGTACACGAGCAGTACTTC.

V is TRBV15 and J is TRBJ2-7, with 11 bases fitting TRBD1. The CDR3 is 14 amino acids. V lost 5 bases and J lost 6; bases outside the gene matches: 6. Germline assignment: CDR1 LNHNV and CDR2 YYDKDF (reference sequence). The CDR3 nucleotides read TGTGCCACCAGCCCCGGGACAGGGGGGCGCGAGCAGTACTTC. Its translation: CATSPGTGGREQYF. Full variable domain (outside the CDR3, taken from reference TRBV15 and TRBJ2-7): DAMVIQNPRYQVTQFGKPVTLSCSQTLNHNVMYWYQQKSSQAPKLLFHYYDKDFNNEADTPDNFQSRRPNTSFCFLDIRSPGLGDTAMYLCATSPGTGGREQYFGPGTRLTVT.

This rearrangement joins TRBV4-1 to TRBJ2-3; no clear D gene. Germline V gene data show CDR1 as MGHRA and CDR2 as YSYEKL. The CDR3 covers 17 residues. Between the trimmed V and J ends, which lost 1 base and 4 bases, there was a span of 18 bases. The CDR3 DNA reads TGCGCCAGCAGCCAAGTCCAGACCCCTCCCATTCCAGATACGCAGTATTTT. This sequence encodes CASSQVQTPPIPDTQYF.

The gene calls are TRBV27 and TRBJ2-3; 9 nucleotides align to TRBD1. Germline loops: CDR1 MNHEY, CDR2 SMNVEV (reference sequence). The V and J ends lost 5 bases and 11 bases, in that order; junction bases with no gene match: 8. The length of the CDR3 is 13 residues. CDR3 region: CASSARDRELQYF. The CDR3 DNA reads TGTGCCAGCAGTGCCCGGGACAGGGAGCTGCAGTATTTT.

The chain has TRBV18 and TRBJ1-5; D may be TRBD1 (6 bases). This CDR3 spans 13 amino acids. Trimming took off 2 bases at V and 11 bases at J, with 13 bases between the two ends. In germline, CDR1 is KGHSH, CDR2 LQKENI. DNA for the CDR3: TGTGCCAGCTCACCAAGGGGGATCGAAGCCCAGCATTTT. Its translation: CASSPRGIEAQHF.

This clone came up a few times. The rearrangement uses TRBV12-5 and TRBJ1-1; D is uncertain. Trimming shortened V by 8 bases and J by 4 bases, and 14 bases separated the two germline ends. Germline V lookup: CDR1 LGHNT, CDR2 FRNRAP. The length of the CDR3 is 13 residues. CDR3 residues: CASSEGLSTEAFF. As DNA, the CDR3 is TGTGCTAGTTCGGAGGGTTTGAGCACTGAAGCTTTCTTT.

The DNA for the CDR3 is TGTGCCAGCACGAGAACGGGACAGAGGTACAATGAGCAGTTCTTC. Protein: CASTRTGQRYNEQFF. The rearrangement links TRBV7-9 to TRBJ2-1; TRBD1 aligns across 7 bases. The CDR3 is made up of 15 amino acids. Germline CDR1 reads SEHNR; CDR2 reads FQNEAQ (reference sequence). J was trimmed by 4 bases and V by 7 bases; bases with no gene match: 10.

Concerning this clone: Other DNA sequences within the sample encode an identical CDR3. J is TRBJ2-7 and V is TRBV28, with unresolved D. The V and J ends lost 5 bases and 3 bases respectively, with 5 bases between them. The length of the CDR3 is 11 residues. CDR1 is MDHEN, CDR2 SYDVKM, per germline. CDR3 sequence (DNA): TGTGCCAGCAGTAGGCACTACGAGCAGTACTTC. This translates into CASSRHYEQYF. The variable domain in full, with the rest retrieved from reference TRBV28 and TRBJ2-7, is DVKVTQSSRYLVKRTGEKVFLECVQDMDHENMFWYRQDPGLGLRLIYFSYDVKMKEKGDIPEGYSVSREKKERFSLILESASTNQTSMYLCASSRHYEQYFGPGTRLTVT.

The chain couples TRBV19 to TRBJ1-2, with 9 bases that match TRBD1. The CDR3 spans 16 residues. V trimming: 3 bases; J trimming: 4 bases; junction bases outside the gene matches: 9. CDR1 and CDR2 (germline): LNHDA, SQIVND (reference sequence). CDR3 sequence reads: CASSIPGTGQIYGYTF. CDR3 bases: TGTGCCAGTAGTATTCCCGGGACAGGGCAAATCTATGGCTACACCTTC.

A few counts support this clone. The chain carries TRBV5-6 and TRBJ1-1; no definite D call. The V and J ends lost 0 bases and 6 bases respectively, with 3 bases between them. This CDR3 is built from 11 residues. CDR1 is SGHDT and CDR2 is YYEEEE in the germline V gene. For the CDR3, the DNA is TGTGCCAGCAGCTTGGGAGCTGAAGCTTTCTTT. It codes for CASSLGAEAFF.